This entry is about one TCR beta chain. The repertoire was sequenced with immunoSEQ multiplex PCR; TCRdb's copy has only in-frame clones and lacks some. The data show 150,000 to 200,000 clones, around 88% seen once. The data derive from a study of control samples from healthy donors and cancer patients. The germline V gene has CDR1 LNHDA and CDR2 SQIVND (reference sequence). CDR3 length: 14 residues. Trimming left V 9 bases short and J 0 bases short, with 12 bases between. The specimen sequenced was blood. This chain uses TRBV19 with TRBJ1-3; D uncertain. The sequence was obtained from a woman in her thirties in good health. The CDR3 loop reads CASRRATSGNTIYF. The CDR3 DNA is TGTGCCAGCCGGCGGGCTACCTCTGGAAACACCATATATTTT.